This is a list of T cell receptor beta chains from one sample in a study of shared clonotypes between healthy human individuals. The repertoire was sequenced with immunoSEQ multiplex PCR; TCRdb's copy has only in-frame clones and lacks some. The profile shows approximately 470,000 clones, roughly 80% of them singletons. The sample comprised PBMCs. All receptors come from a woman between 35 and 50 years old in good health. Some clones in this sample may be carry-over from other donors' samples. Each CDR3 is given with its conserved first and last residue. A D gene is named only where the DNA matches it firmly.

d_call v_call cdr3_aa
. TRBV11-2 CASSSGGQVLTDTQYF
TRBD2 TRBV30 CAWTPLASSSYNEQFF
TRBD1 TRBV28 CASSDRGRPYEQYF
. TRBV20-1 CSASNPPEQFF
. TRBV5-6 CASSKGIKNEQFF
TRBD2 TRBV7-9 CASSLVGLAGGNEQFF
. TRBV11-3 CASSRGGTGSYEQYF
. TRBV18 CASSPLGYNEQFF
TRBD1 TRBV11-3 CASSLRFGTGVTGELFF
. TRBV30 CAWSGGVWPYSYEQYF
. TRBV4-1 CASSLVGGLSGANVLTF
. TRBV7-2 CASSFGGPSRSGANVLTF
TRBD1 TRBV10-3 CATSPNTGQAGLEEQFF
TRBD2 TRBV11-2 CASSAGLAGNTGELFF
. TRBV6-6 CASSYSVGYEQYF
TRBD2 TRBV28 CASSSPSGSHMAGELFF
. TRBV2 CASSDMGDNEQFF
TRBD2 TRBV5-1 CASGPGLATNEQFF